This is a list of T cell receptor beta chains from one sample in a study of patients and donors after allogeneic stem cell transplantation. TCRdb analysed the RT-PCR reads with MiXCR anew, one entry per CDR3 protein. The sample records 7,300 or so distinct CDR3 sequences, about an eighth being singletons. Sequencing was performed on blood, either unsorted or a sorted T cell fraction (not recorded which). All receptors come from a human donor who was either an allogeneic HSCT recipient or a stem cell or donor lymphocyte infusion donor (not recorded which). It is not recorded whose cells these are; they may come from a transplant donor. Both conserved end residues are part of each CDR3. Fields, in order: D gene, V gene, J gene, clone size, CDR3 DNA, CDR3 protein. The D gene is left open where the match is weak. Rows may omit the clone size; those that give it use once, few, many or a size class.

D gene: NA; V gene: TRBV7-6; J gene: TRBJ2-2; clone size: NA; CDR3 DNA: TGTGCCAGCAGCTTAGGGCAACTGAACACCGGGGAGCTGTTTTTT; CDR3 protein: CASSLGQLNTGELFF
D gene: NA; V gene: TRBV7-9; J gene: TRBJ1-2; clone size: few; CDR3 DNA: TGTGCCAGCAGCTCCTACAGGGCTGGCTACACCTTC; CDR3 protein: CASSSYRAGYTF
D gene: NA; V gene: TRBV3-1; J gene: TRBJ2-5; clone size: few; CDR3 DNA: TGTGCCAGCAGCACCGATGAGGGTCGGGAGACCCAGTACTTC; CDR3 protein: CASSTDEGRETQYF
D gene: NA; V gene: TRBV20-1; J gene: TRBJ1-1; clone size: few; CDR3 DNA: TGCAGTGTCGGCAATTTGAACACTGAAGCTTTCTTT; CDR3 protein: CSVGNLNTEAFF
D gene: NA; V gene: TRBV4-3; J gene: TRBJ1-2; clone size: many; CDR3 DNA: TGCGCCAGCAGCCGCCAAGGGGATGGAGGCTATGGCTACACCTTC; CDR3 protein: CASSRQGDGGYGYTF
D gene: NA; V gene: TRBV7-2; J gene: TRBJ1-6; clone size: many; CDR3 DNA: TGTGCCAGCAGCTTGGCGGTGAGCTCCTATAATTCACCCCTCCACTTT; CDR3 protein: CASSLAVSSYNSPLHF
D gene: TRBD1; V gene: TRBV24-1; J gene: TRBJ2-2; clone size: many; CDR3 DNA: TGTGCCACCAGTACCCTCGACAGGGGGAGCACCGGGGAGCTGTTTTTT; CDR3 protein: CATSTLDRGSTGELFF
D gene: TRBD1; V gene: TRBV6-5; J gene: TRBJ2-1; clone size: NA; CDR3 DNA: TGTGCCAGCAGACGAACAGGGGACGAAGGCAATGAGCAGTTCTTC; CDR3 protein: CASRRTGDEGNEQFF
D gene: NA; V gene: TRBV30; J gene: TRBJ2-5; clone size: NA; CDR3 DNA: TGTGCCTGGAGACCTCCGAGCCTAGCCCAAGAGACCCAGTACTTC; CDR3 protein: CAWRPPSLAQETQYF
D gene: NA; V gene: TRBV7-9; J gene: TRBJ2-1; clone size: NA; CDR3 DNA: TGTGCCAGCAGCCCGACCGGACCCGACGATGGGTTCTTC; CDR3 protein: CASSPTGPDDGFF
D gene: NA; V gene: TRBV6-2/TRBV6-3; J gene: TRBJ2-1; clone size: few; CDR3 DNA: TGTGCCAGCAGTCTCCTACGGGGGGAGCAGTTCTTC; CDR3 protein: CASSLLRGEQFF
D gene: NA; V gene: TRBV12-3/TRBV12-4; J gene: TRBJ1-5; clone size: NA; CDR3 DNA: TGTGCCAGCAGCCACGAAAACCCGAATCAGCCCCAGCATTTT; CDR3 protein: CASSHENPNQPQHF
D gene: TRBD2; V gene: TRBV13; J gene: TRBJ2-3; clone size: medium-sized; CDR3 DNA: TGTGCCAGCAGCTATGAGCGGGGGGGTCCGGATACGCAGTATTTT; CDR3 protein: CASSYERGGPDTQYF
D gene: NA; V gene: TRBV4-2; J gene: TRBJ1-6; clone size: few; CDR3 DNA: TGTGCCAGCAGCCAAGGTACAGTGTCACCCCTCCACTTT; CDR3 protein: CASSQGTVSPLHF
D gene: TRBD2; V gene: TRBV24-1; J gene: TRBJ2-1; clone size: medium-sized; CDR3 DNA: TGTGCCACCAGTGATGTGGCGGGAGGGCCTGGGGAGCAGTTCTTC; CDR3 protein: CATSDVAGGPGEQFF
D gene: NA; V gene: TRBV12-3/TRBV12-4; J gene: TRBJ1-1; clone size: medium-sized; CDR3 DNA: TGTGCCAGCAGGACGACAAGGAACACTGAAGCTTTCTTT; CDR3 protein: CASRTTRNTEAFF
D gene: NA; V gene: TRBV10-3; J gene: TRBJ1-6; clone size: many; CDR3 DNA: TGTGCCACGCAACAGGGCTTCTATAATTCACCCCTCCACTTT; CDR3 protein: CATQQGFYNSPLHF
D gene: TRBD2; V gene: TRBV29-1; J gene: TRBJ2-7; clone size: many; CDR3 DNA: TGCAGCGTTTATCAGACTAGCGATACCTACGAGCAGTACTTC; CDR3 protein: CSVYQTSDTYEQYF
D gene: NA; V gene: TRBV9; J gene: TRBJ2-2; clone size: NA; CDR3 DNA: TGTGCCAGCAGCGTTAATCCGAACACCGGGGAGCTGTTTTTT; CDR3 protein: CASSVNPNTGELFF
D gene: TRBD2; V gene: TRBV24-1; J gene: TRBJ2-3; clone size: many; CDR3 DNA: TGTGCCACCAGTGATCAAGCCCCGGGAGGGGCAGATACGCAGTATTTT; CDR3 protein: CATSDQAPGGADTQYF
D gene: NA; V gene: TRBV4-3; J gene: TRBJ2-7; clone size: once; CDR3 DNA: TGCGCCAGCAGCCAAGATAGGAGCGCCCACTACGAGCAGTACTTC; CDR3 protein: CASSQDRSAHYEQYF
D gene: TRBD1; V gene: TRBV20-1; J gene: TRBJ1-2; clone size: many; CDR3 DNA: TGCAGTGCTAGAAGGGGACAGAACTATGGCTACACCTTC; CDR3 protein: CSARRGQNYGYTF
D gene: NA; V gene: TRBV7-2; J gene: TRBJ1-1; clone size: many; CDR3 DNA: TGTGCCAGCAGCTTAGCAGGGCAGCTATTTGAAGCTTTCTTT; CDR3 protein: CASSLAGQLFEAFF
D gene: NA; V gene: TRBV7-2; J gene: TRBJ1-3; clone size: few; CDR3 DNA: TGTGCCAGCAGCTTACAGGGATTCTCCTCTGGAAACACCATATATTTT; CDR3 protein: CASSLQGFSSGNTIYF
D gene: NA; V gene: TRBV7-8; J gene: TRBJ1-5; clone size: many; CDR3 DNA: TGTGCCAGCAGCTCGGGCCGGGACCCAGGGAGCAATCAGCCCCAGCATTTT; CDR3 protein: CASSSGRDPGSNQPQHF
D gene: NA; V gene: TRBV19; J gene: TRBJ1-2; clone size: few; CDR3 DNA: TGTGCCAGTAGTATTTTCGGACGGGGCTACACCTTC; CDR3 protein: CASSIFGRGYTF
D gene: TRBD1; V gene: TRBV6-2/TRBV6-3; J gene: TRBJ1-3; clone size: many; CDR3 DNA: TGTGCCAGCAGGGGACAGGGGAACTCTGGAAACACCATATATTTT; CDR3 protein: CASRGQGNSGNTIYF